A selection of T cell receptor beta chains follows, all from one sample in a study of neurological immune-mediated disorders. TCRdb independently ran MiXCR on the 5' RACE reads; one entry per CDR3 protein. The sample has approximately 82,000 distinct CDR3 sequences; roughly 13% are singletons. The sequenced sample consisted of PBMCs. These receptors all come from a female donor with HTLV-1-associated myelopathy (HAM/TSP). CDR3s include the opening cysteine and the closing phenylalanine or tryptophan. D genes are given only for firm matches. Clone size is given as once, few, many or a size class.

abundance	j_gene	d_gene	v_gene	CDR3nt	CDR3aa
few	TRBJ2-5	-	TRBV11-2	TGTGCCAGCAGCTTAGCCCGGGGCCAATGGGGCAGTATCCAGTACTTC	CASSLARGQWGSIQYF
many	TRBJ1-2	-	TRBV5-1	TGCGCCAGCAGCTTGAACGCAGGGTCTGCTCCCAGCTATGGCTACACCTTC	CASSLNAGSAPSYGYTF
many	TRBJ2-1	-	TRBV28	TGTGCCAGCAGTGAATGGACTCCGCCCCCCAAAACTGAGCAGTTCTTC	CASSEWTPPPKTEQFF
many	TRBJ2-7	TRBD1	TRBV5-1	TGCGCCAGCAGCTCAAACCCGTCGGGACAGGGGGGAATCGAGCAGTACTTC	CASSSNPSGQGGIEQYF
many	TRBJ2-5	-	TRBV20-1	TGCAGTGCTAGTGACGGGGTTGAGACCCAGTACTTC	CSASDGVETQYF
many	TRBJ2-7	TRBD2	TRBV20-1	TGCAGTGCTAGAGCGGGACTAGCCCCGGACGAGCAGTACTTC	CSARAGLAPDEQYF
many	TRBJ2-1	TRBD2	TRBV20-1	TGCAGTGCCAAAAATACACTAGCGGGGGGGTACAATGAGCAGTTCTTC	CSAKNTLAGGYNEQFF
many	TRBJ1-6	-	TRBV12-5	TGTGCTAGTGGTTCCAATTCACCCCTCCACTTT	CASGSNSPLHF
many	TRBJ1-1	-	TRBV11-2	TGTGCCAGCAGCTTAGATGGGGCGCTCCCGAACACTGAAGCTTTCTTT	CASSLDGALPNTEAFF
many	TRBJ2-1	TRBD2	TRBV20-1	TGCAGTGCTGGGGGGTCGGGGGGGTACTTCGATGAGCAGTTCTTC	CSAGGSGGYFDEQFF
many	TRBJ2-5	-	TRBV7-3	TGTGCCAGCAGCCCCGAACCGGGCTGGACCCAGTACTTC	CASSPEPGWTQYF
many	TRBJ1-1	-	TRBV5-1	TGCGCCAGCAGCTATCGACAGGACACTGAAGCTTTCTTT	CASSYRQDTEAFF
many	TRBJ2-1	TRBD2	TRBV5-1	TGCGCCAGCAGCCCGACTAGCGGGGGAATCGGTGAGCAGTTCTTC	CASSPTSGGIGEQFF
many	TRBJ1-3	-	TRBV5-1	TGCGCCAGCAGCTTAGTAGGGGGATCTGGAAACACCATATATTTT	CASSLVGGSGNTIYF
few	TRBJ1-5	-	TRBV7-4	TGTGCCAGCATTAGGAGGGAAAATCAGCCCCAGCATTTT	CASIRRENQPQHF
few	TRBJ2-1	TRBD2	TRBV12-3/TRBV12-4	TGTGCCAGCAGTTCTGGGCTAGCGGGGGGGCCTTCCTACAATGAGCAGTTCTTC	CASSSGLAGGPSYNEQFF
many	TRBJ2-3	-	TRBV2	TGTGCCACTCACCGGGCCGGAGGGGCAGATACGCAGTATTTT	CATHRAGGADTQYF
many	TRBJ1-1	-	TRBV7-9	TGTGCCAGCAGCCCGGGACTCCCTGAAGCTTTCTTT	CASSPGLPEAFF